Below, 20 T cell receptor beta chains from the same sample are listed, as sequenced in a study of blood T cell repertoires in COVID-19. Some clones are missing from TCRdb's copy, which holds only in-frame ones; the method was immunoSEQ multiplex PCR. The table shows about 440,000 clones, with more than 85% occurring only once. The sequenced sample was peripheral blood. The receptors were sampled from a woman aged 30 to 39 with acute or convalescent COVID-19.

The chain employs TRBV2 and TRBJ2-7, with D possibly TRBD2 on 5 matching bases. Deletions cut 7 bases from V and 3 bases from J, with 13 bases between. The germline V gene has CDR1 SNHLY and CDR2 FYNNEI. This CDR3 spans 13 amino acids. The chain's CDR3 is CASIRDGDYEQYF. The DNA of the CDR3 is TGTGCCAGCATCAGAGACGGGGACTACGAGCAGTACTTC.

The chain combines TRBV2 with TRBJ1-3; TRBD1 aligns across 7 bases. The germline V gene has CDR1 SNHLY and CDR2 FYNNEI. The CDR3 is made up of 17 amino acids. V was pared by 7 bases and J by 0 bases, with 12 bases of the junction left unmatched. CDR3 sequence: CASTGQQRLNSGNTIYF. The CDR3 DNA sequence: TGTGCCAGCACGGGACAGCAAAGACTAAACTCTGGAAACACCATATATTTT.

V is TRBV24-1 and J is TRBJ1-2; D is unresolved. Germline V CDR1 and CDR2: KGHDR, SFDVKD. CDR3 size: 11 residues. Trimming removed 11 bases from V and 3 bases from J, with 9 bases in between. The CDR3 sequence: CAISGDYGYTF. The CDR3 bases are TGTGCCATCAGCGGGGACTATGGCTACACCTTC.

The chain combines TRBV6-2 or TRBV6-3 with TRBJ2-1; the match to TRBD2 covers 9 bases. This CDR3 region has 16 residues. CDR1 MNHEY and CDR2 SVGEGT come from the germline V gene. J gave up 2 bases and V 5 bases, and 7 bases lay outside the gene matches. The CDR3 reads CASSTSSGGAYNEQFF. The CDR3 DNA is TGTGCCAGCAGTACGAGTAGCGGGGGTGCCTACAATGAGCAGTTCTTC.

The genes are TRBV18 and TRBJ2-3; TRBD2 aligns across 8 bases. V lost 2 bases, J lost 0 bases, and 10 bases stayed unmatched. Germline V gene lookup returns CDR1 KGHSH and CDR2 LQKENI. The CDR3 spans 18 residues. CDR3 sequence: CASSPFGGAGESTDTQYF. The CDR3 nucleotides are TGTGCCAGCTCACCATTCGGGGGGGCAGGGGAAAGCACAGATACGCAGTATTTT.

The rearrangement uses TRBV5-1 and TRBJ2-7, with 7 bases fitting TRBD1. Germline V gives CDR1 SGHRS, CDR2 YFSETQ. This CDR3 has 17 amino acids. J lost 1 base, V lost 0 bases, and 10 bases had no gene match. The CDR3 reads CASSLVDRSSESYEQYF. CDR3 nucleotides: TGCGCCAGCAGCTTGGTGGACAGGAGCTCAGAATCCTACGAGCAGTACTTC.

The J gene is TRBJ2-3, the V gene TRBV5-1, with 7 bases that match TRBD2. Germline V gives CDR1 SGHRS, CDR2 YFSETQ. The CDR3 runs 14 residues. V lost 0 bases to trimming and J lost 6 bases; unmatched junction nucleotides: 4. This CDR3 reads CASSLAGTIDTQYF. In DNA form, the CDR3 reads TGCGCCAGCAGCTTGGCCGGGACTATTGATACGCAGTATTTT.

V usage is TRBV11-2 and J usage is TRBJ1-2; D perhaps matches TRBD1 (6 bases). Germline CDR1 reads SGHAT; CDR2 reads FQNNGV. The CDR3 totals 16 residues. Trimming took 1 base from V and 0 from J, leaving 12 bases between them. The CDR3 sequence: CASSLARGFTNYGYTF. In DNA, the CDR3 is TGTGCCAGCAGCTTAGCCAGGGGCTTTACTAACTATGGCTACACCTTC. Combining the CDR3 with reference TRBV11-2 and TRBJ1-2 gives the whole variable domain EAGVAQSPRYKIIEKRQSVAFWCNPISGHATLYWYQQILGQGPKLLIQFQNNGVVDDSQLPKDRFSAERLKGVDSTLKIQPAKLEDSAVYLCASSLARGFTNYGYTFGSGTRLTVV.

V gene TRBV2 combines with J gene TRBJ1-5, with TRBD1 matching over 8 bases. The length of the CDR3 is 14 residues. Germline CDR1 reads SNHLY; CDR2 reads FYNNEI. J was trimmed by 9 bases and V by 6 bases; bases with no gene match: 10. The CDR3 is CASRWDRTEGPQHF. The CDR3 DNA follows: TGTGCCAGCAGATGGGACAGGACCGAGGGGCCCCAGCATTTT. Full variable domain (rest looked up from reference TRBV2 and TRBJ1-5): EPEVTQTPSHQVTQMGQEVILRCVPISNHLYFYWYRQILGQKVEFLVSFYNNEISEKSEIFDDQFSVERPDGSNFTLKIRSTKLEDSAMYFCASRWDRTEGPQHFGDGTRLSIL.

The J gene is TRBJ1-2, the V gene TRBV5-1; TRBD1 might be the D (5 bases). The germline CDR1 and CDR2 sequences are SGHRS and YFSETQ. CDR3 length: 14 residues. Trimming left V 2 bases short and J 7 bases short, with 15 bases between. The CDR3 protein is CASSFFLGPGGYTF. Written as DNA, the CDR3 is TGCGCCAGCAGCTTTTTCCTGGGGCCGGGTGGCTACACCTTC. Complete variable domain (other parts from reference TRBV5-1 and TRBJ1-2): KAGVTQTPRYLIKTRGQQVTLSCSPISGHRSVSWYQQTPGQGLQFLFEYFSETQRNKGNFPGRFSGRQFSNSRSEMNVSTLELGDSALYLCASSFFLGPGGYTFGSGTRLTVV.

CDR3 DNA: TGTGCCAGCAGTTACTCAGAGTGGGGGGGGGACAATGAGCAGTTCTTC. It is translated as CASSYSEWGGDNEQFF. The rearrangement joins TRBV6-5 to TRBJ2-1; TRBD2 matches at 7 bases. Per germline, CDR1 MNHEY and CDR2 SVGAGI. The J segment lost 5 bases and the V segment lost 0 bases, leaving 7 bases of the junction unmatched. CDR3 length: 16 residues.

The CDR3 here is CASIRTSGTKQFF. In nucleotides, the CDR3 is TGTGCCAGCATACGGACTAGCGGAACCAAGCAGTTCTTC. The rearrangement uses TRBV2 and TRBJ2-1, with TRBD2 matching over 10 bases. Germline lookup yields CDR1 SNHLY and CDR2 FYNNEI. The length of the CDR3 is 13 residues. With 7 bases clipped from V and 11 bases from J, the junction kept 8 bases outside the gene matches.

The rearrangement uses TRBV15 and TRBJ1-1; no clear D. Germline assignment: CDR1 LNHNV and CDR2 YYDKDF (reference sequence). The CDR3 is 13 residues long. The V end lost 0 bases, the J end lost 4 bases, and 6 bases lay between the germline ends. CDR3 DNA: TGTGCCACCAGCAGAGATCAGATCACTGAAGCTTTCTTT. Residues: CATSRDQITEAFF.

For the CDR3, the DNA is TGTGCCATCAGTGAAAACAGGGGGATGAATAGCAATCAGCCCCAGCATTTT. It is translated as CAISENRGMNSNQPQHF. The gene calls are TRBV10-3 and TRBJ1-5; 8 nucleotides match TRBD1. The CDR3 runs to 17 residues. Germline CDR1 is ENHRY and CDR2 is SYGVKD. The V and J ends lost 3 bases and 0 bases, in that order; junction bases with no gene match: 7.

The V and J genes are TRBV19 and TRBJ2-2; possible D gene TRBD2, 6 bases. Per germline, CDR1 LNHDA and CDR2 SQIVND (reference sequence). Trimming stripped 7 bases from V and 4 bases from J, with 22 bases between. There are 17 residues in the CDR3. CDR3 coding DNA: TGTGCCAGTAATGGGCCTGGGCAGGGAGGAGGCACCGGGGAGCTGTTTTTT. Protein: CASNGPGQGGGTGELFF.

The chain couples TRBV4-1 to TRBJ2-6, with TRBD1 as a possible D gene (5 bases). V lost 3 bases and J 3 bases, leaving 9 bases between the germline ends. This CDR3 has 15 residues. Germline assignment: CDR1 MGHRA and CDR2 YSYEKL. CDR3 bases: TGCGCCAGCAGCCAGGCAGGGATTGGGGCCAACGTCCTGACTTTC. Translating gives CASSQAGIGANVLTF.

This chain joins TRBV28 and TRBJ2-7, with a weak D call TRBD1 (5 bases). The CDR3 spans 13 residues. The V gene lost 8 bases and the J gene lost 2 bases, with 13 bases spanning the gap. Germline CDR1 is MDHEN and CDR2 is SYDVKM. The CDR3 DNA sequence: TGTGCCAGCCAGGGTAGGCTTGCCTACGAGCAGTACTTC. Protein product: CASQGRLAYEQYF.

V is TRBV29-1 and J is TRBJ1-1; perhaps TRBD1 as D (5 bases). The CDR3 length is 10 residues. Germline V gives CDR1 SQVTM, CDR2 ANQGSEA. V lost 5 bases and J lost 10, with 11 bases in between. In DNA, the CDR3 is TGCAGCGTTCTGGACACGTCAGCTTTCTTT. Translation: CSVLDTSAFF.

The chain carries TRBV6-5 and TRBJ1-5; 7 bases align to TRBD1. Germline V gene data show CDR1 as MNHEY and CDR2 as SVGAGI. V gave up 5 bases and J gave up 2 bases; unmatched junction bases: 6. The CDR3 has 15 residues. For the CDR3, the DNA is TGTGCCAGCAGTCAGCAGGGGGAGCGCAATCAGCCCCAGCATTTT. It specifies CASSQQGERNQPQHF.

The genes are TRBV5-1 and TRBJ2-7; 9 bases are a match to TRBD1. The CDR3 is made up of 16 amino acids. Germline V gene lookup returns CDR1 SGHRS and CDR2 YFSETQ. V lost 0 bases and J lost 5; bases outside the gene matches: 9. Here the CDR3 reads CASSLVWDRVDNEQYF. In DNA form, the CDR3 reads TGCGCCAGCAGCTTGGTTTGGGACAGGGTCGACAACGAGCAGTACTTC.